This entry lists 31 T cell receptor beta chains sequenced from one sample in a study of shared clonotypes between healthy human individuals (TCRdb year 2020). Libraries were prepared through the immunoSEQ multiplex PCR assay. TCRdb carries this immuneACCESS record with in-frame sequences only. Its versions omit some clonotypes, under half of them owing to an unresolved V gene in the studies checked, with the rest unexplained. The table for this sample lists hundreds of thousands of clones; approximately 97% of them were counted only once. The ten largest clones capture around 0.058% of the sample. Source material: naive CD4+ T cells sorted from blood. The cell subset or site label corresponds to: CD45RA+ positively selected. The receptors were gathered from a woman aged 25 to 39 in good health.

The rearrangement uses TRBV28 and TRBJ2-2, with a possible D match to TRBD1 (6 bases). The CDR3 is 15 residues long. Germline V gives CDR1 MDHEN, CDR2 SYDVKM. Trimming pared 7 bases from V and 5 bases from J, leaving 17 bases between. The chain's CDR3 is CASISGQGQTGELFF. CDR3 DNA: TGTGCCAGCATCTCCGGGCAGGGGCAAACCGGGGAGCTGTTTTTT.

This sequence joins TRBV30 and TRBJ2-7; no clear D gene. The CDR3 has 14 amino acids. Trimming pared 5 bases from V and 0 bases from J, leaving 14 bases between. Germline-derived CDR1 and CDR2 are GTSNPN and SVGIG (reference sequence). CDR3 DNA: TGTGCCTGGTCATGGACGGTCAGCTCCTACGAGCAGTACTTC. Translated, it gives CAWSWTVSSYEQYF. Together with reference TRBV30 and TRBJ2-7, the CDR3 gives the full variable domain: SQTIHQWPATLVQPVGSPLSLECTVEGTSNPNLYWYRQAAGRGLQLLFYSVGIGQISSEVPQNLSASRPQDRQFILSSKKLLLSDSGFYLCAWSWTVSSYEQYFGPGTRLTVT.

This chain uses TRBV5-1 with TRBJ2-2; D uncertain. Trimming left V 0 bases short and J 4 bases short, with 10 bases between. The CDR3 consists of 15 residues. Germline assignment: CDR1 SGHRS and CDR2 YFSETQ. The CDR3 sequence is CASSLVGSGTGELFF. Written as DNA, the CDR3 is TGCGCCAGCAGCTTGGTAGGCTCGGGCACCGGGGAGCTGTTTTTT.

This chain joins TRBV10-1 and TRBJ2-1; 7 bases line up with TRBD1. CDR3 length: 14 residues. CDR1 is WNHNN and CDR2 is SYGVQD in the germline V gene (reference sequence). Germline trimming cut 10 bases from V and 5 bases from J; bases unmatched to any gene: 11. The CDR3, as DNA: TGCGCCACCGGTACGACGGGACAGAACAATGAGCAGTTCTTC. Its translation is CATGTTGQNNEQFF.

The rearrangement uses TRBV14 and TRBJ1-2; perhaps TRBD1 as D (5 bases). Germline-derived CDR1 and CDR2 are SGHDN and FVKESK. V shed 1 base and J shed 8 bases, with 14 bases lying between them. The CDR3 loop spans 14 amino acids. The CDR3 protein is CASSQVQGRGGYTF. CDR3 DNA sequence: TGTGCCAGCAGCCAAGTCCAGGGAAGGGGAGGCTACACCTTC.

The V and J genes are TRBV15 and TRBJ2-6; D is unclear. Germline CDR1 LNHNV, CDR2 YYDKDF (reference sequence). The CDR3 is made up of 14 amino acids. Trimming pared 0 bases from V and 9 bases from J, leaving 9 bases between. The CDR3 is CATSRDRGSNVLTF. CDR3 coding DNA: TGTGCCACCAGCAGAGATCGCGGCAGCAACGTCCTGACTTTC.

The rearrangement links TRBV28 to TRBJ1-5; 9 positions match TRBD1. Looked up from germline, CDR1 is MDHEN and CDR2 is SYDVKM. Unmatched junction bases numbered 9, after V lost 5 bases and J lost 1 base. The CDR3 contains 17 residues. CDR3 nucleotide sequence: TGTGCCAGCAGTGTACCGACAGGGGGAGGAAGCAATCAGCCCCAGCATTTT. It is translated as CASSVPTGGGSNQPQHF.

This rearrangement joins TRBV7-9 to TRBJ2-7; no definite D call. Trimming pared 2 bases from V and 0 bases from J, leaving 11 bases between. This CDR3 spans 15 amino acids. From germline, CDR1 is SEHNR and CDR2 FQNEAQ (reference sequence). CDR3 in DNA: TGTGCCAGCAGCTTATTTACCAGAAGCTCCTACGAGCAGTACTTC. Its translation: CASSLFTRSSYEQYF.

The V gene is TRBV9, the J gene TRBJ2-1; 11 nucleotides align to TRBD2. This CDR3 has 15 residues. V trimming: 3 bases; J trimming: 6 bases; junction bases outside the gene matches: 5. Germline CDR1 SGDLS, CDR2 YYNGEE. The CDR3 reads CASSATSGIFNEQFF. CDR3 bases: TGTGCCAGCAGCGCGACTAGCGGGATATTCAATGAGCAGTTCTTC.

V usage is TRBV9 and J usage is TRBJ2-7; the D is unclear. Trimming took off 1 base at V and 3 bases at J, with 5 bases between the two ends. CDR3 length: 12 amino acids. Per germline, CDR1 SGDLS and CDR2 YYNGEE. For the CDR3, the DNA is TGTGCCAGCAGCGTACAGGTCTACGAGCAGTACTTC. Its translation is CASSVQVYEQYF. The entire variable domain, with the rest obtained from reference TRBV9 and TRBJ2-7, is as follows: DSGVTQTPKHLITATGQRVTLRCSPRSGDLSVYWYQQSLDQGLQFLIQYYNGEERAKGNILERFSAQQFPDLHSELNLSSLELGDSALYFCASSVQVYEQYFGPGTRLTVT.

The chain joins TRBV11-3 to TRBJ1-5; D is ambiguous. This CDR3 has 14 amino acids. Germline V lookup: CDR1 SGHNT, CDR2 YENEEA. Trimming shortened V by 1 base and J by 3 bases, and 7 bases separated the two germline ends. The CDR3 DNA reads as TGTGCCAGCAGCTTAGGGCGGCCCAATCAGCCCCAGCATTTT. This encodes CASSLGRPNQPQHF.

The chain employs TRBV7-9 and TRBJ2-7; 8 bases map to TRBD1. J gave up 7 bases and V 5 bases, and 4 bases lay outside the gene matches. The CDR3 runs to 12 residues. Germline V gene sequence: CDR1 SEHNR, CDR2 FQNEAQ (reference sequence). CDR3 bases: TGTGCCAGCAGCCAGGGGGCGCGGGAGCAGTACTTC. Encoded protein: CASSQGAREQYF.

Notes on this clone: The identical CDR3 is also encoded by other nucleotide sequences in the sample. The rearrangement joins TRBV19 to TRBJ1-5, with a weak D call TRBD1 (5 bases). CDR1 LNHDA and CDR2 SQIVND come from the germline V gene (reference sequence). CDR3 length equals 15 residues. With 0 bases removed from V and 4 bases from J, the gap between germline ends came to 10 bases. CDR3 nucleotide sequence: TGTGCCAGTAGTATAGATCGGGGCAGAAATCAGCCCCAGCATTTT. Translation: CASSIDRGRNQPQHF.

The J gene is TRBJ2-2, the V gene TRBV10-3; TRBD2 might be the D (6 bases). Trimming cost V 4 bases and J 1 base, with 13 bases left between them. Germline loops: CDR1 ENHRY, CDR2 SYGVKD. The CDR3 is 16 amino acids. In nucleotides, the CDR3 is TGTGCCATCAGTGGTTCTTTAGCGGTGAACACCGGGGAGCTGTTTTTT. Translated, it gives CAISGSLAVNTGELFF.

V gene TRBV30 combines with J gene TRBJ2-5; no clear D. The CDR3 extends over 12 amino acids. Germline CDR1 is GTSNPN and CDR2 is SVGIG (reference sequence). Trimming cost V 2 bases and J 13 bases, with 17 bases left between them. The CDR3 sequence is CAWSPPLSRLYF. DNA of the CDR3: TGTGCCTGGAGTCCGCCATTATCTAGATTGTACTTC.

The V gene is TRBV5-6, the J gene TRBJ2-2; possible D gene TRBD2, 6 bases. The CDR3 length is 15 residues. Trimming removed 0 bases from V and 5 bases from J, with 11 bases in between. Germline values: CDR1 SGHDT, CDR2 YYEEEE. CDR3 coding DNA: TGTGCCAGCAGCTTGGGACTAGTCGAGACCGGGGAGCTGTTTTTT. Translating gives CASSLGLVETGELFF. Complete variable domain (other parts from reference TRBV5-6 and TRBJ2-2): DAGVTQSPTHLIKTRGQQVTLRCSPKSGHDTVSWYQQALGQGPQFIFQYYEEEERQRGNFPDRFSGHQFPNYSSELNVNALLLGDSALYLCASSLGLVETGELFFGEGSRLTVL.

The V gene is TRBV4-1, the J gene TRBJ2-1; D is undetermined. The length of the CDR3 is 14 residues. The ends were cut back, 0 bases at V and 8 bases at J, with 11 bases in the middle. CDR1 is MGHRA and CDR2 is YSYEKL in the germline V gene. CDR3 sequence (DNA): TGCGCCAGCAGCCAAGATCCCTTTGGGTATGAGCAGTTCTTC. Amino acid sequence: CASSQDPFGYEQFF.

The CDR3 loop reads CASSGSVAVYNEQFF. The CDR3 DNA follows: TGTGCCAGCAGCGGTAGTGTAGCGGTCTACAATGAGCAGTTCTTC. The chain combines TRBV9 with TRBJ2-1, with TRBD2 as a possible D gene (6 bases). V shed 3 bases and J shed 3 bases, with 13 bases lying between them. The CDR3 contains 15 residues. Germline V lookup: CDR1 SGDLS, CDR2 YYNGEE.

This clone was picked up one time. This rearrangement joins TRBV29-1 to TRBJ1-4; D gene unclear. The V end lost 8 bases, the J end lost 7 bases, and 26 bases lay between the germline ends. There are 16 residues in the CDR3. Per germline, CDR1 SQVTM and CDR2 ANQGSEA. This chain's CDR3 is CSSWEEGRVVSEKLFF. DNA for the CDR3: TGCAGCTCCTGGGAGGAGGGAAGGGTGGTGAGTGAAAAACTGTTTTTT.

The chain uses TRBV28 and TRBJ2-7, with a possible D match to TRBD2 (6 bases). The germline CDR1 and CDR2 sequences are MDHEN and SYDVKM. Trimming took off 3 bases at V and 4 bases at J, with 13 bases between the two ends. The CDR3 sequence is 14 residues long. Here the CDR3 DNA reads TGTGCCAGCAGTTTTGAGGGACTCAGGTACGAGCAGTACTTC. The encoded protein is CASSFEGLRYEQYF.

The V and J genes are TRBV7-9 and TRBJ2-7; 14 bases fit TRBD2. The CDR3 runs 16 residues. CDR1 and CDR2 (germline): SEHNR, FQNEAQ (reference sequence). Losses at the gene ends were 7 bases for V and 5 bases for J; bases not matched to a gene: 10. The chain's CDR3 is CASNQGPGLAGDEQYF. For the CDR3, the DNA is TGTGCCAGCAACCAGGGGCCGGGACTAGCGGGAGACGAGCAGTACTTC.

V gene TRBV28 combines with J gene TRBJ2-5; D tentatively fits TRBD1 or TRBD2 (5 bases each). The germline gives CDR1 MDHEN, CDR2 SYDVKM. Trimming took off 4 bases at V and 7 bases at J, with 19 bases between the two ends. CDR3 length equals 15 residues. CDR3 sequence reads: CASSSGDLWIGTQYF. CDR3 coding DNA: TGTGCCAGCAGTTCCGGGGACCTTTGGATAGGGACCCAGTACTTC.

The V and J genes are TRBV29-1 and TRBJ2-3; the match to TRBD2 covers 13 bases. Germline V gene sequence: CDR1 SQVTM, CDR2 ANQGSEA. J lost 2 bases, V lost 5 bases, and 4 bases had no gene match. This CDR3 comprises 15 residues. For the CDR3, the DNA is TGCAGCGTTAGGGGGACTAGCGGGAACACAGATACGCAGTATTTT. Translating gives CSVRGTSGNTDTQYF.

As for this clone: Other DNA sequences within the sample encode an identical CDR3. The V gene is TRBV18, the J gene TRBJ1-5; D call uncertain. The V gene's germline CDR1 is KGHSH and CDR2 LQKENI. The CDR3 has 13 amino acids. V was pared by 2 bases and J by 5 bases, with 7 bases between. In DNA, the CDR3 is TGTGCCAGCTCACCAGGCGGGGATCAGCCCCAGCATTTT. This codes for CASSPGGDQPQHF.

A single count supports this clone. The gene calls are TRBV19 and TRBJ1-3; D not certain. Trimming left V 5 bases short and J 2 bases short, with 16 bases between. Germline V gives CDR1 LNHDA, CDR2 SQIVND (reference sequence). This CDR3 comprises 16 residues. For the CDR3, the DNA is TGTGCCAGTAGTCGGCTCGGCCAGGTGACTGGAAACACCATATATTTT. It encodes CASSRLGQVTGNTIYF.

The V and J genes are TRBV5-1 and TRBJ2-7; 14 bases are shared with TRBD2. The V and J ends lost 3 bases and 4 bases, in that order; junction bases with no gene match: 6. Germline CDR1 reads SGHRS; CDR2 reads YFSETQ. The CDR3 sequence is 16 residues long. The CDR3 spells CASSWGLAGDGYEQYF. In nucleotides, the CDR3 is TGCGCCAGCAGCTGGGGACTAGCGGGAGATGGGTACGAGCAGTACTTC.

The gene calls are TRBV28 and TRBJ1-5; 7 bases align to TRBD1. Germline CDR1 and CDR2: MDHEN and SYDVKM. This CDR3 is built from 15 residues. The V segment lost 4 bases and the J segment 3 bases; nucleotides outside the gene matches: 6. CDR3 sequence: CASSWGQIHNQPQHF. The CDR3 bases are TGTGCCAGCAGTTGGGGACAGATCCACAATCAGCCCCAGCATTTT.

CDR3 residues: CASSFWDRGVETQYF. The CDR3 DNA is TGTGCCAGCAGTTTCTGGGACAGGGGGGTAGAGACCCAGTACTTC. The chain employs TRBV28 and TRBJ2-5; 11 bases map to TRBD1. There are 15 residues in the CDR3. The germline gives CDR1 MDHEN, CDR2 SYDVKM. V gave up 3 bases and J gave up 4 bases; unmatched junction bases: 4.

The rearrangement links TRBV7-9 to TRBJ1-4, with D unclear. Germline lookup yields CDR1 SEHNR and CDR2 FQNEAQ (reference sequence). Trimming removed 0 bases at V and 1 base at J, with 3 bases between. The CDR3 length is 14 residues. The CDR3 DNA reads as TGTGCCAGCAGCTTAGCGTTAACTAATGAAAAACTGTTTTTT. Translation gives CASSLALTNEKLFF.

A single count supports this clone. This rearrangement joins TRBV28 to TRBJ1-5, with TRBD1 as a possible D gene (6 bases). Germline CDR1 MDHEN, CDR2 SYDVKM. The CDR3 has 14 amino acids. Trimming shortened V by 11 bases and J by 2 bases, and 16 bases separated the two germline ends. CDR3 loop: CAGQQGDGNQPQHF. The CDR3 DNA is TGTGCCGGACAACAGGGCGACGGCAATCAGCCCCAGCATTTT.

The chain employs TRBV11-2 and TRBJ2-1; either TRBD1 or TRBD2 may fit D (5 bases each). V lost 3 bases and J lost 8, with 14 bases in between. The CDR3 has 14 residues. Germline assignment: CDR1 SGHAT and CDR2 FQNNGV. The CDR3 DNA reads TGTGCCAGCAGCTTCGACAGCGCGCGGGATGAGCAGTTCTTC. Amino acid sequence: CASSFDSARDEQFF.